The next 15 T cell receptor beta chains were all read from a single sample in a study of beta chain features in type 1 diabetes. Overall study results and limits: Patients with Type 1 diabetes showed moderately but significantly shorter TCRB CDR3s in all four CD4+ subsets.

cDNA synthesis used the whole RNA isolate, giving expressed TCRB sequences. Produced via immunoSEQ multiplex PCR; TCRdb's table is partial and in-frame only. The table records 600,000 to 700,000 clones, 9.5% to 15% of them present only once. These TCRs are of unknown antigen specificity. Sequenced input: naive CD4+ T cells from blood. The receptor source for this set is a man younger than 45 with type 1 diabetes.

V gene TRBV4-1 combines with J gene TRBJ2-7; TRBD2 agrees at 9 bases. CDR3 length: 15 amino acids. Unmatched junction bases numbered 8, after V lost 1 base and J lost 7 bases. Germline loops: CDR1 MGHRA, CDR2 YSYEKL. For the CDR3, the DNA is TGCGCCAGCAGCCAAGTGGCGGGGGGGCCGAAAGAGCAGTACTTC. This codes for CASSQVAGGPKEQYF.

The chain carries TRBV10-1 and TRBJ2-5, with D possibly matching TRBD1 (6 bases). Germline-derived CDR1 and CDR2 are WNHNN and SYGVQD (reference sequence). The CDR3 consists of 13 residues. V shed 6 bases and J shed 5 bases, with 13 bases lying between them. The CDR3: CASSDQGIETQYF. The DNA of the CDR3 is TGCGCCAGCAGCGACCAGGGGATCGAGACCCAGTACTTC.

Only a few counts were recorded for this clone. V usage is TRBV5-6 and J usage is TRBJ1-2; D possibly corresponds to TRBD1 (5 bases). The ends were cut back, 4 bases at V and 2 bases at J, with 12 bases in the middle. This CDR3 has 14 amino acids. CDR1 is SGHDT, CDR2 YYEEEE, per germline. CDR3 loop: CASSPTGENYGYTF. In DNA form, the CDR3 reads TGTGCCAGCAGCCCCACAGGTGAAAACTATGGCTACACCTTC.

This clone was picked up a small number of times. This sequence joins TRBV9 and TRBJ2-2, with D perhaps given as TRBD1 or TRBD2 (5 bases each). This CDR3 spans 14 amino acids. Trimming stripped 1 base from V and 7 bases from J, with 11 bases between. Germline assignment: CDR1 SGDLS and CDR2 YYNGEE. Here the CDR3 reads CASSVLGDGGELFF. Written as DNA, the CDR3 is TGTGCCAGCAGCGTATTAGGGGACGGCGGGGAGCTGTTTTTT.

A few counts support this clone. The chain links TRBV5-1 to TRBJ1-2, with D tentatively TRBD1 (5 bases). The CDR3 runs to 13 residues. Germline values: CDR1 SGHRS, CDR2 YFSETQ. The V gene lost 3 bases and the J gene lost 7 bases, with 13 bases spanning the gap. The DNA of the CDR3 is TGCGCCAGCAGCTCAGGGTCCGGTGCTGGCTACACCTTC. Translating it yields CASSSGSGAGYTF.

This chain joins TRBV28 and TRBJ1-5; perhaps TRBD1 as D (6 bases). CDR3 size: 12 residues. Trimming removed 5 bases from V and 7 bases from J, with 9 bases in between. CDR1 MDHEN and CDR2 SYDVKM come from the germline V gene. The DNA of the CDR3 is TGTGCCAGCAGTCCAGGGGAGCAGCCCCAGCATTTT. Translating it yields CASSPGEQPQHF.

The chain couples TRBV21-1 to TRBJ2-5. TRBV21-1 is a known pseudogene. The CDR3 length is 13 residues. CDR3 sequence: CASSNLSDETQYF. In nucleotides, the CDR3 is TGTGCCAGCAGCAATCTGAGTGACGAGACCCAGTACTTC.

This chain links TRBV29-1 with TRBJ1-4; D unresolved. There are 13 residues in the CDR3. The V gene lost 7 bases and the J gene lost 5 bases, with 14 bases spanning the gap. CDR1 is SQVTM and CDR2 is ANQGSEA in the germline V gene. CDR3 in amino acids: CSASAGQNEKLFF. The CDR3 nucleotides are TGCAGCGCTTCGGCCGGGCAGAATGAAAAACTGTTTTTT.

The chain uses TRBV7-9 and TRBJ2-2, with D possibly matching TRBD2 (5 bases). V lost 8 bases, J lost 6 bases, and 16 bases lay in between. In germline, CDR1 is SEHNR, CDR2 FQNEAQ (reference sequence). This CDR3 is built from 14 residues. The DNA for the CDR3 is TGTGCCAGCCCACCAGCGGCACCCCCCGGGGAGCTGTTTTTT. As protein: CASPPAAPPGELFF.

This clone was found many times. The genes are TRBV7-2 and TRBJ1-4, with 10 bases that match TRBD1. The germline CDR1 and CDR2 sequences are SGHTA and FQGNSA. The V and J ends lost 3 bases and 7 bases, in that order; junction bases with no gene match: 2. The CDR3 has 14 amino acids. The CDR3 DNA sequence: TGTGCCAGCAGCTTCGGGACAGGGGTTGAAAAACTGTTTTTT. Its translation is CASSFGTGVEKLFF.

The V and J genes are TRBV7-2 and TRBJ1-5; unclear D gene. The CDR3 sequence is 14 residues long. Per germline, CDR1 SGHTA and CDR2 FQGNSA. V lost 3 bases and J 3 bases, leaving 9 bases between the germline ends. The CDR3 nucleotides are TGTGCCAGCAGCTTCCATGGACCCAATCAGCCCCAGCATTTT. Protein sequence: CASSFHGPNQPQHF.

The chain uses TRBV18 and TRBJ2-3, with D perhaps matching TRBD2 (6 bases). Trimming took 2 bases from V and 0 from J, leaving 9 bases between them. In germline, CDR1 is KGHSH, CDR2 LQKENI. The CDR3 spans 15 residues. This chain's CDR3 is CASSPSSVSTDTQYF. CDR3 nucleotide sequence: TGTGCCAGCTCACCATCTAGCGTGAGCACAGATACGCAGTATTTT.

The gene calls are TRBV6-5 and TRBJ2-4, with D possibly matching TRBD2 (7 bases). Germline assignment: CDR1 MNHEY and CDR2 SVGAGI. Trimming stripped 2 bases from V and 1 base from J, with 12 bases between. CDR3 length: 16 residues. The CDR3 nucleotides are TGTGCCAGCAGTTACGCGGGGGCTGGGGCCAAAAACATTCAGTACTTC. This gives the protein CASSYAGAGAKNIQYF.

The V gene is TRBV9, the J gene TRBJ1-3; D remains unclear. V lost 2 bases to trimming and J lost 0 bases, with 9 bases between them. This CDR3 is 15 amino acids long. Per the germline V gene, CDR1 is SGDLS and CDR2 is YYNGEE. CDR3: CASSVSPDSGNTIYF. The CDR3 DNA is TGTGCCAGCAGCGTCAGCCCAGACTCTGGAAACACCATATATTTT.

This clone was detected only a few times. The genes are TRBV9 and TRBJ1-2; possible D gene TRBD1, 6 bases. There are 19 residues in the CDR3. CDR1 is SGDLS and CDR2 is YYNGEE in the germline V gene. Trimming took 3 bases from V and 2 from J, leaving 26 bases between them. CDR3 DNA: TGTGCCAGCAGCGCAGGGGAAACGGGCCCGACGGGGCTAAACTATGGCTACACCTTC. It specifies CASSAGETGPTGLNYGYTF.